This T cell receptor beta chain was observed in a study of blood T cell repertoires in COVID-19. Looking at the study overall: Samples came from the United States, Italy and Spain, spanning acute and convalescent COVID-19. PBMCs, B-cell-depleted T cells, or T cells provided the cDNA or gDNA that made up the material.

Germline values: CDR1 MNHEY, CDR2 SMNVEV (reference sequence). V was cut by 7 bases and J by 0 bases, with 10 bases left in between. This CDR3 is 15 amino acids long. As handled by the study authors: Scientists estimated how many nucleated cells there were by amplifying reference gene primers. Clones were read by immunoSEQ multiplex PCR, and TCRdb kept only the in-frame ones, dropping some. Clone size and V and J calls were adopted from that table, with D and trimming inferred from the DNA. The sample has fewer than 35,000 clones; about 89% are singletons. Sequencing was carried out using peripheral blood. The TCR originated in a human donor with active COVID-19. The donor label of this sample is uncertain. The rearrangement links TRBV27 to TRBJ1-6, with unresolved D. CDR3 amino acids: CASKLAGSYNSPLHF. The CDR3 DNA is TGTGCCAGCAAGTTGGCGGGCTCCTATAATTCACCCCTCCACTTT.